This TCR beta chain was identified in a study of glioma-infiltrating T cells. Findings and caveats of the study: Above-expected tissue-blood divergence occurred in all gliomas, most in low-grade ones. CDR3 overlap between tissue and blood was very small.

Trimming stripped 2 bases from V and 0 bases from J, with 8 bases between. The length of the CDR3 is 16 residues. The germline CDR1 and CDR2 sequences are MNHNS and SASEGT. This clonotype came up many times. Its target is unknown. TCR alpha and beta CDR3 regions were amplified from RNA using iRepertoire nested multiplex PCR. Tissue mRNA or PBMC total RNA, roughly 85-450 ng, went into one-step reverse transcription and amplification. TCRdb passed the multiplex PCR reads through MiXCR, listing each CDR3 protein once. This table has some 190,000 distinct CDR3 sequences, around 32% appearing once. Sequencing used glioma tissue, nonneoplastic brain tissue, or PBMCs (not recorded which). The V gene is TRBV6-1, the J gene TRBJ2-6; D is undetermined. The receptor's source is a human donor with low-grade glioma or glioblastoma, undergoing nonglioma brain surgery, or in good health (not recorded which). CDR3 region: CASSEPVSSGANVLTF. For the CDR3, the DNA is TGTGCCAGCAGTGAACCAGTGTCCTCTGGGGCCAACGTCCTGACTTTC.